This record covers a single T cell receptor (beta chain). Its antigen is not known. A junction end diverges from the germline sequence, so it may reflect a read error. These data originate in a study of beta chain features in type 1 diabetes. Across the study: All of the samples together had 107,917,701 sorted cells examined. General study points: For patients, the naive, central memory and Treg TCRB repertoires appeared more alike than for healthy donors. All four CD4+ subsets from Type 1 diabetes patients carried moderately but significantly shorter TCRB CDR3s.

Of the isolated RNA, all was reverse transcribed, and so the sequenced material was expressed TCRB transcripts. Clones were read by immunoSEQ multiplex PCR, and TCRdb kept only the in-frame ones, dropping some. The repertoire holds some 350,000 clones, with 8.5% to 10% as singletons. The CDR3 contains 15 residues. Germline loops: CDR1 SGDLS, CDR2 YYNGEE. The origin of this receptor is a man aged 25-40 years with type 1 diabetes. The chain carries TRBV9 and TRBJ2-1, with TRBD2 matching over 7 bases. Sequencing was carried out using central memory CD4+ T cells from blood. The CDR3 loop reads CASSLIAGYYNEQLF. CDR3 coding DNA: TGTGCCAGCAGCCTCATAGCGGGTTACTACAATGAGCAGCTCTTC.